This T cell receptor beta chain emerged from a study of shared clonotypes between healthy human individuals. Overall study results and limits: Naive CD4 clonotypes were shared across a handful of donors at about 5%. The donor pool, a small one, limited the genetic and exposure-history diversity represented.

Germline CDR1 SGDLS, CDR2 YYNGEE. The ends lost 3 bases at V and 4 bases at J; junction bases unmatched: 13. The CDR3 extends over 17 amino acids. Regarding this clone: Its target is unknown.

Produced via immunoSEQ multiplex PCR; TCRdb's table is partial and in-frame only. The sample includes about 580,000 clones, 95% to 98% of them seen just once. CD8 cells regarded as naive lacked CD45RO, were positively chosen for CCR7, and omitted terminally differentiated effector memory CD45RA+ cells. This TCR came from a young man in good health. Sequenced sample: naive CD8+ T cells sorted from blood. The chain joins TRBV9 to TRBJ2-1; the match to TRBD1 covers 7 bases. CDR3: CASSAEGAVFGYNEQFF. As DNA, the CDR3 is TGTGCCAGCAGCGCAGAGGGGGCAGTTTTTGGATACAATGAGCAGTTCTTC.